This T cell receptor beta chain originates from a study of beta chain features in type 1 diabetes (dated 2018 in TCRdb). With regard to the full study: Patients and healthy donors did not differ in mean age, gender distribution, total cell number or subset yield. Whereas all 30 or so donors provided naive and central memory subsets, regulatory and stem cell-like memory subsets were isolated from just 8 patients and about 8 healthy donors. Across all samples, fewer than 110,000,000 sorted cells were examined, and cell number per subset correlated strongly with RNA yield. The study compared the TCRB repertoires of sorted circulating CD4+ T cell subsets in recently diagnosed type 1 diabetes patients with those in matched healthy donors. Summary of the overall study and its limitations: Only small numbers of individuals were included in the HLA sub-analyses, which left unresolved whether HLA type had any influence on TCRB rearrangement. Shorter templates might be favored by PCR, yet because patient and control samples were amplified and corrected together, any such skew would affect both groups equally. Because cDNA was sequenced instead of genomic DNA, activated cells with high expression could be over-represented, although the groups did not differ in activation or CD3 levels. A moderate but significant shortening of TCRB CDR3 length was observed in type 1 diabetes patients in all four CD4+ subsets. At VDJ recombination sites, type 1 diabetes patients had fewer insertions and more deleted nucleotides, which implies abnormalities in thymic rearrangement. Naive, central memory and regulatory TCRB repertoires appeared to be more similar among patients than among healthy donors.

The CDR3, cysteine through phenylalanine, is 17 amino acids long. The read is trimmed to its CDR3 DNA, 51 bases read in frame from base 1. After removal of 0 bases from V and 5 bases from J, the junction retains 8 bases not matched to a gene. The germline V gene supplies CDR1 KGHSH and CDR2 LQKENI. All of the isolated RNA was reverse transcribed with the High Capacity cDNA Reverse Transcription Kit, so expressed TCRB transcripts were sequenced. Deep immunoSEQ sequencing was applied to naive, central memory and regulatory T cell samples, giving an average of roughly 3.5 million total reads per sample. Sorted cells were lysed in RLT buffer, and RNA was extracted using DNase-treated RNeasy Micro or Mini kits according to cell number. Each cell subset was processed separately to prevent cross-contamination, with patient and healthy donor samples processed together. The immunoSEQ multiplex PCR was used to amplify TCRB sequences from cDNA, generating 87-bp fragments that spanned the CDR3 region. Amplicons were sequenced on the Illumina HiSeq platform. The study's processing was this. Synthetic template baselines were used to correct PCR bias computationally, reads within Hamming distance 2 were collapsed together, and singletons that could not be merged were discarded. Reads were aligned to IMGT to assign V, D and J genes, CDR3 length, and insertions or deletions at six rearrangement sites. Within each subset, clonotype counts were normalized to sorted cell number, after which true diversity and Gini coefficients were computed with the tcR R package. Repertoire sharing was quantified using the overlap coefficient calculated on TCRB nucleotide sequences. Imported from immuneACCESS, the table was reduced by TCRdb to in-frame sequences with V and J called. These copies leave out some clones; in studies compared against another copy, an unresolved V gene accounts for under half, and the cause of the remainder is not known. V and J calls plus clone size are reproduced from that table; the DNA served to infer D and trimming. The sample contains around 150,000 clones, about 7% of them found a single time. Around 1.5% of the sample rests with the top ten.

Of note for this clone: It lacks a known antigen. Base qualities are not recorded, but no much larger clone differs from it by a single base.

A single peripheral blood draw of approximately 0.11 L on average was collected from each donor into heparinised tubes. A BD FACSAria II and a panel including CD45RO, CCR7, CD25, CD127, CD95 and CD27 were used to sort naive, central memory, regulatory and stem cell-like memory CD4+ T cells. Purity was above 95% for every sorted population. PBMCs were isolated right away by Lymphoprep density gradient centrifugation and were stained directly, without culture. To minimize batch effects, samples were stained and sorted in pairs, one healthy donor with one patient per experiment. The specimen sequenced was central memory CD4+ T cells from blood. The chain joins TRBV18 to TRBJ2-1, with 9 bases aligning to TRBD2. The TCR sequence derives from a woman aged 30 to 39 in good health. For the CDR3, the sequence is CASSPPHAGLAHNEQFF. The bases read TGTGCCAGCTCACCACCTCATGCGGGACTAGCCCACAATGAGCAGTTCTTC.